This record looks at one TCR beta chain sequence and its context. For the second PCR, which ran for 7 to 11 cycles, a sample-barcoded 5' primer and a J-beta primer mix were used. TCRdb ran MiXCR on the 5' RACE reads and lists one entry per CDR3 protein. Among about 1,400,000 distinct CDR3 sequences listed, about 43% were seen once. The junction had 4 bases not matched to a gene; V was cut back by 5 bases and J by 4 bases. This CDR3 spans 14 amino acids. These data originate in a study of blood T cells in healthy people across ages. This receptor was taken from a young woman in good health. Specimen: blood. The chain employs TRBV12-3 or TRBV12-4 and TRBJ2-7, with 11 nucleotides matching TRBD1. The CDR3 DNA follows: TGTGCCAGCAGTGGACAGGGGGCGCTTTACGAGCAGTACTTC. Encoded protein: CASSGQGALYEQYF.